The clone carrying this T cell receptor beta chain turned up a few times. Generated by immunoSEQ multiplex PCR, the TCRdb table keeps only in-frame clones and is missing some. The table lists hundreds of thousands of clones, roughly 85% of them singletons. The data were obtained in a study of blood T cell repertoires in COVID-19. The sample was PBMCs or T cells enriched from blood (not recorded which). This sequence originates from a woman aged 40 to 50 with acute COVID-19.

Here the CDR3 reads CASSLADRGLGNTIYF. CDR3 bases: TGCGCCAGCAGCTTGGCCGACAGGGGGCTGGGAAACACCATATATTTT. J is TRBJ1-3 and V is TRBV5-1, with 10 bases fitting TRBD1. This CDR3 comprises 16 residues. V lost 0 bases to trimming and J lost 4 bases; unmatched junction nucleotides: 4. Germline V gives CDR1 SGHRS, CDR2 YFSETQ.